The present T cell receptor (beta chain) was sequenced within a study of blood T cell repertoires in COVID-19. About the research overall: Researchers got acute and convalescent COVID-19 samples from the United States, Italy and Spain. Sources were T cells, B-cell-depleted T cells, or PBMCs; the material itself was cDNA or gDNA.

The CDR3 has 15 residues. Trimming removed 3 bases from V and 0 bases from J; junction bases left unmatched: 1. Germline V CDR1 and CDR2: SGHTA, FQGNSA. In the original workflow: Amplification with reference gene primers provided the estimates of nucleated cell counts. Generated by immunoSEQ multiplex PCR, the TCRdb table keeps only in-frame clones and is missing some. V and J calls and clone size are copied from that table; D and trimming were computed from the DNA. The table records over 120,000 clones, around 81% of them present only once. The chain links TRBV7-2 to TRBJ2-1, with 8 bases fitting TRBD2. The clonotype originates from a woman in her sixties or seventies with acute or convalescent COVID-19. Material for sequencing was peripheral blood. CDR3 nucleotides: TGTGCCAGCAGCTTTAGCGGGGTCTCCTACAATGAGCAGTTCTTC. It is translated as CASSFSGVSYNEQFF.